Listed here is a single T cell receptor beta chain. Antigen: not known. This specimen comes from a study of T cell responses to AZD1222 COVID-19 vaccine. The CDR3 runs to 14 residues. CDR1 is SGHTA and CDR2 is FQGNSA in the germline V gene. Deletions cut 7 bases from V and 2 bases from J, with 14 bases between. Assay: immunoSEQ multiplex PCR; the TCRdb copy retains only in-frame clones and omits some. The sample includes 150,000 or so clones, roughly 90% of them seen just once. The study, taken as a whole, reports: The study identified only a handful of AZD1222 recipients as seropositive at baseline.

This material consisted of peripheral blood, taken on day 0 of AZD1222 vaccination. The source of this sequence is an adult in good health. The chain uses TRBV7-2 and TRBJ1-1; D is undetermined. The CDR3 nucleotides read TGTGCCAGCACCCTAGACACCTCAAACACTGAAGCTTTCTTT. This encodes CASTLDTSNTEAFF. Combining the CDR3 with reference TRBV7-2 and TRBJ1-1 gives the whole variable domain GAGVSQSPSNKVTEKGKDVELRCDPISGHTALYWYRQSLGQGLEFLIYFQGNSAPDKSGLPSDRFSAERTGGSVSTLTIQRTQQEDSAVYLCASTLDTSNTEAFFGQGTRLTVV.